The clone carrying this T cell receptor (beta chain) was seen a few times. Antigen specificity is unknown. Trimming removed 4 bases from V and 0 bases from J, with 0 bases in between. From germline, CDR1 is DFQATT and CDR2 SNEGSKA (reference sequence). The CDR3 totals 11 residues. Sequencing was at survey level. The protocol was immunoSEQ multiplex PCR, while the TCRdb copy is restricted to in-frame clones and leaves out a portion. The sample contains approximately 49,000 clones, about 79% of which appear only once. The sample originates from a study of fetal regulatory T cell absence and autoimmunity. General study results and limits: Oligoclonal TCR enrichment in pancreas over cord blood reached over 90-fold for some clones. Pancreas and cord blood did not differ much in TRB family usage.

Sequencing was performed on cord blood. The source is a newborn boy with IPEX syndrome. This chain connects TRBV20-1 to TRBJ1-4; D gene unclear. CDR3 nucleotides: TGCAGTGCTACAACTAATGAAAAACTGTTTTTT. Residues: CSATTNEKLFF.